The 12 T cell receptor beta chains given below trace back to one sample, sequenced in a study of cytomegalovirus exposure and HLA in healthy donors. Measured with immunoSEQ multiplex PCR; TCRdb has only the in-frame clones, and not every one. Among 70,000 to 75,000 clones, roughly 93% were seen once, and the ten largest hold 0.9% to 1.2%. Material for sequencing was PBMCs. These receptors all stem from a woman between 18 and 29 years old in good health and CMV-seronegative.

The rearrangement uses TRBV25-1 and TRBJ1-1; perhaps TRBD1 as D (6 bases). In germline, CDR1 is MGHDK, CDR2 SYGVNS. Trimming cost V 6 bases and J 1 base, with 12 bases left between them. The CDR3 spans 14 residues. CDR3 sequence (DNA): TGTGCCAGCAGGGGCCTGGGGGCGAACACTGAAGCTTTCTTT. Amino acids: CASRGLGANTEAFF.

This chain links TRBV27 with TRBJ2-1; 9 bases fit TRBD1. V lost 5 bases and J lost 1; bases outside the gene matches: 9. Germline V lookup: CDR1 MNHEY, CDR2 SMNVEV (reference sequence). This CDR3 is built from 17 residues. The chain's CDR3 is CASSPRTGVRSYNEQFF. The CDR3 nucleotides are TGTGCCAGCAGTCCCCGGACAGGGGTTCGGTCCTACAATGAGCAGTTCTTC.

This sequence joins TRBV6-1 and TRBJ2-7, with no clear D. The V gene's germline CDR1 is MNHNS and CDR2 SASEGT. Deletions cut 1 base from V and 5 bases from J, with 15 bases between. The CDR3 spans 15 residues. As DNA, the CDR3 is TGTGCCAGCAGTGAAGGAACATTTTCTTCAGACGAGCAGTACTTC. This gives the protein CASSEGTFSSDEQYF.

V and J are TRBV7-3 and TRBJ1-1; D is perhaps TRBD1 (5 bases). The V end lost 4 bases, the J end lost 3 bases, and 9 bases lay between the germline ends. This CDR3 spans 13 amino acids. CDR1 and CDR2 from the germline V gene are SGHTA and FQGTGA. DNA of the CDR3: TGTGCCAGCAGCTCCCGGGGGGACACTGAAGCTTTCTTT. Amino acid sequence: CASSSRGDTEAFF.

In its sample, this clone was seen once. DNA of the CDR3: TGTGCCAGCAGGAAGGGGCCCAGCCTGGTGGGAGATACGCAGTATTTT. Amino acid sequence: CASRKGPSLVGDTQYF. The V gene is TRBV5-6, the J gene TRBJ2-3, with a weak D call TRBD1 (5 bases). Trimming took 5 bases from V and 5 from J, leaving 21 bases between them. The CDR3 spans 16 residues. Germline assignment: CDR1 SGHDT and CDR2 YYEEEE.

V and J are TRBV7-8 and TRBJ2-1; 12 positions match TRBD1. Germline loops: CDR1 SGHVS, CDR2 FQNEAQ. Unmatched junction bases numbered 8, after V lost 5 bases and J lost 9 bases. The length of the CDR3 is 15 residues. The CDR3 DNA sequence: TGTGCCAGCAGCCCCTTGGGACAGGGGGCTGGTGAGCAGTTCTTC. Its protein is CASSPLGQGAGEQFF.

The chain recombines TRBV6-1 with TRBJ1-2; 9 bases fit TRBD1. The CDR3 has 15 residues. Germline V gives CDR1 MNHNS, CDR2 SASEGT. With 4 bases clipped from V and 5 bases from J, the junction kept 8 bases outside the gene matches. CDR3: CASSGAGTGWYGYTF. CDR3 DNA: TGTGCCAGCAGTGGAGCCGGGACAGGGTGGTATGGCTACACCTTC.

The genes are TRBV20-1 and TRBJ2-7; D uncertain. This CDR3 has 11 amino acids. V lost 2 bases and J lost 3, with 5 bases in between. CDR1 is DFQATT, CDR2 SNEGSKA, per germline (reference sequence). The chain's CDR3 is CSARTGYEQYF. The CDR3 nucleotides are TGCAGTGCTAGAACGGGCTACGAGCAGTACTTC.

This chain connects TRBV6-5 to TRBJ2-5; 11 bases line up with TRBD2. The germline CDR1 and CDR2 sequences are MNHEY and SVGAGI. The CDR3 loop spans 14 amino acids. V lost 8 bases to trimming and J lost 1 base; unmatched junction nucleotides: 3. In nucleotides, the CDR3 is TGTGCCAGCGGACTAGCGGGTTCCCAAGAGACCCAGTACTTC. Translated, it gives CASGLAGSQETQYF.

CDR3 loop: CASSVRWEGQNEQFF. CDR3 sequence (DNA): TGTGCCAGCAGCGTAAGGTGGGAGGGCCAGAATGAGCAGTTCTTC. The rearrangement links TRBV9 to TRBJ2-1; TRBD2 matches at 7 bases. The length of the CDR3 is 15 residues. Germline lookup yields CDR1 SGDLS and CDR2 YYNGEE. V dropped 1 base and J dropped 7; count of bases not matched to a gene: 8.

The chain is built from TRBV18 and TRBJ1-5, with 10 bases fitting TRBD1. The trim removed 3 bases at V and 7 bases at J, leaving 6 bases unmatched. This CDR3 contains 15 residues. CDR1 and CDR2 from the germline V gene are KGHSH and LQKENI. The CDR3 loop reads CASSPRQGAKQPQHF. The DNA for the CDR3 is TGTGCCAGCTCACCGAGACAGGGGGCTAAACAGCCCCAGCATTTT.

The V and J genes are TRBV19 and TRBJ2-5; TRBD2 matches 9 bases. The germline gives CDR1 LNHDA, CDR2 SQIVND (reference sequence). CDR3 length equals 15 residues. The V segment lost 2 bases and the J segment 2 bases; nucleotides outside the gene matches: 3. CDR3 sequence reads: CASSILAGTQETQYF. The DNA for the CDR3 is TGTGCCAGTAGTATACTAGCGGGGACTCAAGAGACCCAGTACTTC.